A selection of T cell receptor beta chains follows, all from one sample in a study of T cells expressing NK-cell markers. TCRdb re-analyzed the 5' RACE reads; it lists each CDR3 protein once, without DNA. Found here are 550,000 to 600,000 distinct CDR3 sequences; the top ten clones hold roughly 3.4%. Sequenced: blood T cells: a sorted CD56 or NKG2C T cell subset, CD4+ or CD8+ T cells, or bulk PBMC T cells (not recorded which). These receptors came from a man in his late teens or twenties in good health. The CDR3 runs from the conserved cysteine through the conserved F or W.

J gene: TRBJ2-1; V gene: TRBV5-1; CDR3 protein: CASSLEGRRDNEQFF
J gene: TRBJ1-5; V gene: TRBV2; CDR3 protein: CASSEGRVMGNQPQHF
J gene: TRBJ2-1; V gene: TRBV29-1; CDR3 protein: CSVTPYLAGTYNEQFF
J gene: TRBJ1-5; V gene: TRBV7-3; CDR3 protein: CASSLKSDSSNQPQHF
J gene: TRBJ2-2; V gene: TRBV5-1; CDR3 protein: CASSERVQGELFF
J gene: TRBJ2-5; V gene: TRBV11-2; CDR3 protein: CASSRRDRRQETQYF
J gene: TRBJ1-1; V gene: TRBV20-1; CDR3 protein: CSARRQPFGDTEAFF
J gene: TRBJ2-3; V gene: TRBV7-9; CDR3 protein: CASFSWSGRTQYF
J gene: TRBJ2-3; V gene: TRBV29-1; CDR3 protein: CSWEGISDTQYF
J gene: TRBJ1-1; V gene: TRBV30; CDR3 protein: CAWGNRVGTEAFF
J gene: TRBJ2-4; V gene: TRBV11-3; CDR3 protein: CASSPTLRVRNIQYF
J gene: TRBJ2-7; V gene: TRBV6-2/TRBV6-3; CDR3 protein: CASSYSYGRGGLRYEQYF
J gene: TRBJ2-2; V gene: TRBV7-2; CDR3 protein: CASSYPWKTRRDGELFF
J gene: TRBJ2-1; V gene: TRBV6-2/TRBV6-3; CDR3 protein: CASSYRGRNEQFF
J gene: TRBJ2-3; V gene: TRBV6-2/TRBV6-3; CDR3 protein: CASSPQGGSRDTQYF
J gene: TRBJ2-1; V gene: TRBV12-3/TRBV12-4; CDR3 protein: CASSFITSVDNEQFF
J gene: TRBJ2-1; V gene: TRBV10-3; CDR3 protein: CAISEGLAGERDNEQFF
J gene: TRBJ2-1; V gene: TRBV30; CDR3 protein: CAWSGTSRYNEQFF
J gene: TRBJ2-4; V gene: TRBV20-1; CDR3 protein: CSAFNRGGGYIQYF
J gene: TRBJ1-5; V gene: TRBV28; CDR3 protein: CASNRRYSNQPQHF
J gene: TRBJ2-7; V gene: TRBV28; CDR3 protein: CASSLSASFSYEQYF
J gene: TRBJ2-3; V gene: TRBV20-1; CDR3 protein: CSARLRTGSTDTQYF
J gene: TRBJ2-7; V gene: TRBV6-6; CDR3 protein: CASWDRDLPEQYF
J gene: TRBJ2-7; V gene: TRBV3-1; CDR3 protein: CASTNGRGRFHEQYF
J gene: TRBJ2-5; V gene: TRBV5-1; CDR3 protein: CASSRTEETQYF
J gene: TRBJ2-2; V gene: TRBV12-3/TRBV12-4; CDR3 protein: CASRGGLAGLTNTGELFF
J gene: TRBJ1-6; V gene: TRBV20-1; CDR3 protein: CSAIQGGDRSPLHF
J gene: TRBJ1-4; V gene: TRBV6-5; CDR3 protein: CASRLGGSNEKLFF
J gene: TRBJ2-5; V gene: TRBV5-5; CDR3 protein: CASSLASGRGGETQYF
J gene: TRBJ2-1; V gene: TRBV24-1; CDR3 protein: CATRPPGSDEQFF
J gene: TRBJ1-5; V gene: TRBV6-1; CDR3 protein: CASSPRGQGRQPQHF
J gene: TRBJ2-3; V gene: TRBV27; CDR3 protein: CASSSTTPGLAGGPTYTQYF
J gene: TRBJ2-2; V gene: TRBV29-1; CDR3 protein: CSVEDREGSGELFF